The 20 T cell receptor beta chains given below trace back to one sample, sequenced in a study of T-cell memory formation after mild COVID-19 (dated by TCRdb to the early 2020s). The library came from 5' RACE. The instrument given in TCRdb is Illumina NovaSeq 6000. TCRdb trimmed the raw reads at Q25, called clones with MiXCR and kept productive beta chains. Each entry merges the rows of one CDR3 protein and shows their most common DNA and genes. The sample profile shows around 340,000 distinct CDR3 sequences; approximately 13% of them were found once. Over 20% of the sample is held by the ten biggest clonotypes. Sequenced: PBMCs or a T cell subset sorted from them (not recorded which). The receptors come from a man younger than 35 who had mild COVID-19 (a few samples of this study predate the infection). The sample titles of this study are shuffled in the database, so cell type and time point are left out; the donor was told from shared clones.

This clonotype has at least ten counts. The CDR3 spells CASSFGGADSEQYF. The CDR3 DNA is TGTGCCAGCAGCTTCGGGGGGGCGGATAGCGAGCAGTACTTC. The chain couples TRBV5-4 to TRBJ2-7; 8 bases line up with TRBD2. Germline assignment: CDR1 SGHNT and CDR2 YYREEE (reference sequence). The V segment lost 2 bases and the J segment 6 bases; nucleotides outside the gene matches: 7. CDR3 length: 14 residues.

This chain joins TRBV7-9 and TRBJ2-2; D is ambiguous. Trimming took off 1 base at V and 1 base at J, with 4 bases between the two ends. Germline CDR1 is SEHNR and CDR2 is FQNEAQ (reference sequence). The CDR3 spans 14 residues. In DNA, the CDR3 is TGTGCCAGCAGCTTAGTGGAGAACACCGGGGAGCTGTTTTTT. Protein sequence: CASSLVENTGELFF.

This clonotype was observed a few times. CDR3 amino acids: CASTRTGGSYEQYF. CDR3 in DNA: TGTGCCAGCACCCGGACAGGGGGGTCCTACGAGCAGTACTTC. V usage is TRBV12-3 or TRBV12-4 and J usage is TRBJ2-7; 10 nucleotides line up with TRBD1. J was trimmed by 1 base and V by 7 bases; bases with no gene match: 4. This CDR3 comprises 14 residues.

Notes on this clonotype: The DNA is left out, because the CDR3 cannot be placed on it with certainty; the CDR3 is given as TCRdb lists it. This chain connects TRBV7-2 to TRBJ1-5; the table's D call, TRBD1, was not checked against the DNA. The CDR3 has 14 amino acids, counting both end residues. The germline CDR1 and CDR2 sequences are SGHTA and FQGNSA. CDR3 protein: CASSFGPGGQPQHF.

This clonotype was found many times. The chain recombines TRBV28 with TRBJ2-1, with 9 bases matching TRBD1. The CDR3 is 15 amino acids. The germline gives CDR1 MDHEN, CDR2 SYDVKM. V shed 4 bases and J 8 bases; nucleotides not matched to a gene: 9. The CDR3 DNA reads as TGTGCCAGCAGTTCGACCGGGACAGGGTTTTATGAGCAGTTCTTC. It yields the protein CASSSTGTGFYEQFF.

The chain links TRBV4-3 to TRBJ2-3; 13 nucleotides line up with TRBD2. Germline values: CDR1 LGHNA, CDR2 YSLEER. This CDR3 spans 19 amino acids. V trimming: 5 bases; J trimming: 0 bases; junction bases outside the gene matches: 11. DNA for the CDR3: TGCGCCAGCAGCTCCCCCGGGAGACTAGCGGGGGGTAGCACAGATACGCAGTATTTT. It codes for CASSSPGRLAGGSTDTQYF.

This chain uses TRBV3-1 with TRBJ2-3, with D perhaps matching TRBD2 (5 bases). V was cut by 5 bases and J by 11 bases, with 17 bases left in between. Germline V gives CDR1 LGHDT, CDR2 YNNKEL (reference sequence). The CDR3 length is 13 residues. The CDR3 DNA sequence: TGTGCCAGCAGCTTGAACCGCGGGTCGGAGCAGTATTTT. It codes for CASSLNRGSEQYF.

This rearrangement joins TRBV5-1 to TRBJ1-1; no clear D. Trimming removed 0 bases from V and 5 bases from J, with 11 bases in between. The CDR3 totals 14 residues. Looked up from germline, CDR1 is SGHRS and CDR2 is YFSETQ. DNA of the CDR3: TGCGCCAGCAGCTTGGCAACTCGGAAGACTGAAGCTTTCTTT. It encodes CASSLATRKTEAFF.

This clonotype was detected a few times. This chain connects TRBV7-2 to TRBJ2-3; 10 positions match TRBD2. Germline V gives CDR1 SGHTA, CDR2 FQGNSA. There are 16 residues in the CDR3. With 5 bases clipped from V and 1 base from J, the junction kept 6 bases outside the gene matches. CDR3 DNA sequence: TGTGCCAGCAGCAACCCCGGGACTAGCGGCACAGATACGCAGTATTTT. The encoded protein is CASSNPGTSGTDTQYF.

The J gene is TRBJ2-1, the V gene TRBV10-3; unclear D gene. The CDR3 sequence is 15 residues long. V dropped 2 bases and J dropped 0 bases, with 8 bases sitting between them. Germline values: CDR1 ENHRY, CDR2 SYGVKD. The CDR3 DNA reads TGTGCCATCAGTGAGCGGCCTTACTCCTACAATGAGCAGTTCTTC. Its translation is CAISERPYSYNEQFF.

This clonotype came up many times. CDR3 in DNA: TGTGCCAGCAGAGACGGACAGGGCTTAAACTATGGCTACACCTTC. Translating gives CASRDGQGLNYGYTF. This chain joins TRBV6-2 or TRBV6-3 and TRBJ1-2; 8 positions match TRBD1. The germline gives CDR1 MNHEY, CDR2 SVGEGT. The CDR3 totals 15 residues. The J segment lost 2 bases and the V segment lost 6 bases, leaving 8 bases of the junction unmatched.

The chain uses TRBV2 and TRBJ2-2; 9 nucleotides agree with TRBD1. The germline V gene encodes CDR1 SNHLY and CDR2 FYNNEI. V lost 6 bases and J lost 5; bases outside the gene matches: 10. This CDR3 spans 16 amino acids. CDR3 residues: CASRAPGQGKTGELFF. For the CDR3, the DNA is TGTGCCAGCAGGGCCCCGGGACAGGGTAAAACCGGGGAGCTGTTTTTT.

The chain combines TRBV4-1 with TRBJ1-5; D uncertain. Germline loops: CDR1 MGHRA, CDR2 YSYEKL. Trimming took off 1 base at V and 4 bases at J, with 11 bases between the two ends. The CDR3 sequence is 15 residues long. CDR3 residues: CASSQAGLGNQPQHF. Here the CDR3 DNA reads TGCGCCAGCAGCCAAGCCGGGCTCGGGAATCAGCCCCAGCATTTT.

This clonotype has at least ten counts. The chain recombines TRBV6-5 with TRBJ2-1; D is unresolved. The ends were cut back, 7 bases at V and 9 bases at J, with 10 bases in the middle. CDR3 length equals 11 residues. CDR1 and CDR2 (germline): MNHEY, SVGAGI. CDR3 sequence (DNA): TGTGCCAGCACCTTTGCGAGTGAGCAGTTCTTC. It specifies CASTFASEQFF.

In this sample, this clonotype turned up a few times. The V and J genes are TRBV6-1 and TRBJ1-2, with D maybe TRBD1 (6 bases). V was pared by 10 bases and J by 7 bases, with 22 bases between. The CDR3 spans 14 residues. Germline V lookup: CDR1 MNHNS, CDR2 SASEGT. The CDR3 DNA reads TGTGCCATCGCCACGGGTCGTGGGGGCTTTGGCTACACCTTC. This translates into CAIATGRGGFGYTF.

The gene calls are TRBV12-3 or TRBV12-4 and TRBJ1-2; weak D call: TRBD1 (5 bases). This CDR3 is 13 amino acids long. Trimming took 6 bases from V and 4 from J, leaving 12 bases between them. The CDR3: CASSRGLGYGYTF. CDR3 DNA: TGTGCCAGCAGCCGGGGACTGGGCTATGGCTACACCTTC.

This clonotype showed up many times. The rearrangement joins TRBV5-1 to TRBJ2-3; 8 nucleotides agree with TRBD1. This CDR3 is 14 amino acids long. J gave up 0 bases and V 6 bases, and 3 bases lay outside the gene matches. In germline, CDR1 is SGHRS, CDR2 YFSETQ. Here the CDR3 DNA reads TGCGCCAGCAAAGGACAGGGCAGCACAGATACGCAGTATTTT. It codes for CASKGQGSTDTQYF.

The chain couples TRBV7-3 to TRBJ2-5, with 13 positions matching TRBD2. The CDR3 extends over 14 amino acids. V lost 5 bases and J lost 5; bases outside the gene matches: 2. Germline values: CDR1 SGHTA, CDR2 FQGTGA. CDR3 DNA sequence: TGTGCCAGCAGCCCGACTAGCGGGGGGGAGACCCAGTACTTC. This gives the protein CASSPTSGGETQYF.

This clonotype was detected once. The V gene is TRBV6-5, the J gene TRBJ2-7, with a possible D match to TRBD2 (6 bases). The CDR3 has 14 amino acids. V gave up 4 bases and J gave up 2 bases, with 12 bases separating them. Germline values: CDR1 MNHEY, CDR2 SVGAGI. The CDR3 protein is CASSSPGRPYEQYV. The CDR3 DNA reads as TGTGCCAGCAGTTCTCCCGGGAGACCCTACGAGCAGTACGTC.

The chain carries TRBV19 and TRBJ2-7; 10 bases are shared with TRBD1. V trimming: 9 bases; J trimming: 7 bases; junction bases outside the gene matches: 12. Per germline, CDR1 LNHDA and CDR2 SQIVND (reference sequence). This CDR3 region has 14 residues. The CDR3 coding sequence is TGTGCCAGCAACCCGGGACAGGGGATTGGGGAGCAGTACTTC. Translating gives CASNPGQGIGEQYF.